This is a list of T cell receptor beta chains from one sample in a study of blood T cell repertoires in COVID-19. Method: immunoSEQ multiplex PCR; TCRdb's copy keeps in-frame clones and lacks some. Here the sample spans about 82,000 clones, around 80% being singletons. Sequenced input: peripheral blood. These receptors came from a man aged 45-65 years with active or convalescent COVID-19. Both conserved end residues are part of each CDR3. A D gene is named only where the DNA matches it firmly. Some rows mark clone size as missing; the rest say once, few, many or name a class of expanded clone.

V	length	D	size	J	CDR3	DNA
TRBV21-1	14	NA	NA	TRBJ1-4	CASSGTVHSEKLFF	TGTGCCAGCAGTGGGACAGTTCACAGTGAAAAACTGTTTTTT
TRBV7-8	17	NA	NA	TRBJ1-6	CASSLEGADTYNSPLHF	TGTGCCAGCAGCTTAGAAGGGGCGGACACTTATAATTCACCCCTCCACTTT
TRBV5-1	15	NA	NA	TRBJ1-6	CASSLAGGGNSPLHF	TGCGCCAGCAGCTTGGCCGGCGGCGGTAATTCACCCCTCCACTTT
TRBV6-5	13	NA	once	TRBJ1-4	CASSRGGDAKLFF	TGTGCCAGCAGTCGGGGGGGGGATGCAAAACTGTTTTTT
TRBV5-4	14	NA	NA	TRBJ2-7	CASSYRQAPYEQYF	TGTGCCAGCAGCTACCGCCAAGCCCCCTACGAGCAGTACTTC
TRBV21-1	15	NA	NA	TRBJ2-1	CASSLPGGPYNEQFF	TGTGCCAGCAGCTTACCGGGGGGCCCCTACAATGAGCAGTTCTTC
TRBV7-6	13	NA	NA	TRBJ2-5	CASSPGLGETQYF	TGTGCCAGCAGCCCCGGCCTAGGAGAGACCCAGTACTTC
TRBV5-4	14	NA	NA	TRBJ1-1	CASSTPQGSSEAFF	TGTGCCAGCAGCACCCCACAGGGATCCTCTGAAGCTTTCTTT
TRBV3-1/TRBV3-2	14	NA	NA	TRBJ1-6	CASSQGLNNSPLHF	TGTGCCAGCAGCCAGGGACTTAATAATTCACCCCTCCACTTT
TRBV9	15	TRBD2	NA	TRBJ2-5	CASSVSGGAGETQYF	TGTGCCAGCAGCGTTAGCGGGGGGGCGGGCGAGACCCAGTACTTC
TRBV30	12	NA	NA	TRBJ1-6	CAWRAASSPLHF	TGTGCCTGGAGGGCAGCGTCCTCACCCCTCCACTTT
TRBV9	15	TRBD1	NA	TRBJ2-3	CASSDFRQGPDTQYF	TGTGCCAGCAGTGATTTTCGACAGGGCCCAGATACGCAGTATTTT
TRBV19	14	TRBD1	NA	TRBJ1-2	CASSTGTASYGYTF	TGTGCCAGTAGTACTGGGACAGCTAGTTATGGCTACACCTTC
TRBV7-8	16	TRBD1	NA	TRBJ1-1	CASSLKLRDRSTEAFF	TGTGCCAGCAGCTTAAAACTCCGGGACAGGTCTACTGAAGCTTTCTTT